This is a list of T cell receptor beta chains from one sample in a study of PD-1 blockade in mismatch repair-deficient tumors. Produced via immunoSEQ multiplex PCR; TCRdb's table is partial and in-frame only. This table has about 84,000 clones, around 85% appearing once. The sequences come from peripheral blood, collected 12 weeks after starting pembrolizumab. The receptors come from an adult with mismatch repair-deficient cancer. Both conserved end residues are part of each CDR3. The D gene is left open where the match is weak. Rows may omit the clone size; those that give it use once, few, many or a size class.

TRBV27	-	-	TRBJ2-7	CASSLFPNYEQYF	TGTGCCAGCAGTTTATTCCCGAACTACGAGCAGTACTTC
TRBV29-1	few	-	TRBJ1-1	CSADRGPEAFF	TGCAGCGCAGACCGAGGCCCTGAAGCTTTCTTT
TRBV5-6	few	-	TRBJ2-7	CASSLGQDGYEQYF	TGTGCCAGCAGCTTGGGACAGGACGGCTACGAGCAGTACTTC
TRBV30	-	-	TRBJ2-7	CAWGSTRTLYEQYF	TGTGCCTGGGGATCGACTAGAACGCTCTACGAGCAGTACTTC
TRBV7-9	-	-	TRBJ2-1	CASSLVQSEQFF	TGTGCCAGCAGCTTAGTACAGTCTGAGCAGTTCTTC
TRBV30	-	-	TRBJ2-6	CAWRSGANVLTF	TGTGCCTGGAGATCTGGGGCCAACGTCCTGACTTTC
TRBV5-1	-	TRBD1	TRBJ2-7	CASSSATGVFYEQYF	TGCGCCAGCAGCTCCGCGACAGGGGTCTTTTACGAGCAGTACTTC
TRBV7-9	-	TRBD1	TRBJ2-7	CASSSRRTDRGPYEQYF	TGTGCCAGCAGCTCCAGACGAACGGACAGGGGCCCCTACGAGCAGTACTTC
TRBV5-6	-	-	TRBJ2-7	CASSLQGYAYEQYF	TGTGCCAGCAGCCTACAGGGTTACGCCTACGAGCAGTACTTC
TRBV2	-	-	TRBJ1-2	CASSQANYGYTF	TGTGCCAGCTCACAAGCTAACTATGGCTACACCTTC
TRBV5-1	-	TRBD2	TRBJ2-2	CASRGTSGSVNTGELFF	TGCGCCAGCCGAGGGACTAGCGGGAGTGTGAACACCGGGGAGCTGTTTTTT
TRBV6-1	-	TRBD2	TRBJ2-2	CASIPSGSTGELFF	TGTGCCAGCATCCCTAGCGGGAGCACCGGGGAGCTGTTTTTT
TRBV27	-	-	TRBJ2-7	CASSLGMGDTYEQYF	TGTGCCAGCAGTTTAGGTATGGGGGATACCTACGAGCAGTACTTC
TRBV5-1	few	-	TRBJ2-7	CASSLYHSGQLTYEQYF	TGCGCCAGCAGCTTGTACCACAGTGGGCAGCTTACCTACGAGCAGTACTTC
TRBV6-6	-	TRBD2	TRBJ2-7	CASSSGLAGFSYEQYF	TGTGCCAGCAGTTCGGGACTAGCGGGATTTTCCTACGAGCAGTACTTC
TRBV30	few	-	TRBJ2-6	CAWMRPGANVLTF	TGTGCCTGGATGCGGCCTGGGGCCAACGTCCTGACTTTC
TRBV10-3	-	-	TRBJ2-7	CAISEGRYEQYF	TGTGCCATCAGTGAGGGGCGGTACGAGCAGTACTTC
TRBV3-2	once	-	TRBJ2-1	CAIPGTSFF	TGTGCCATCCCCGGGACTAGCTTCTTC
TRBV7-6	-	TRBD2	TRBJ2-7	CASSATSGRGSYEQYF	TGTGCCAGCAGCGCGACTAGCGGGAGGGGTTCCTACGAGCAGTACTTC
TRBV7-2	-	TRBD1	TRBJ1-1	CASSIRGPSTEAFF	TGTGCCAGCAGCATCAGGGGGCCTAGCACTGAAGCTTTCTTT
TRBV28	-	-	TRBJ1-5	CASSLIGDGQGGQPQHF	TGTGCCAGCAGTTTAATCGGAGATGGGCAGGGAGGGCAGCCCCAGCATTTT
TRBV10-1	-	TRBD2	TRBJ2-5	CASSESGGQETQYF	TGCGCCAGCAGTGAAAGCGGGGGCCAAGAGACCCAGTACTTC
TRBV28	-	TRBD2	TRBJ2-5	CASSSLSGRYQETQYF	TGTGCCAGCAGTTCCCTTAGCGGGAGGTATCAAGAGACCCAGTACTTC
TRBV18	-	-	TRBJ2-7	CASSPGSNPGLSYEQYF	TGTGCCAGCTCACCCGGTTCTAACCCGGGCCTCTCCTACGAGCAGTACTTC